This entry lists 32 T cell receptor beta chains sequenced from one sample in a study of blood T cells in healthy people across ages. Through a sample-barcoded 5' primer and a J-beta primer mix, a second PCR was run for 7 to 11 cycles. TCRdb ran MiXCR on the 5' RACE reads and lists one entry per CDR3 protein. The sample lists some 920,000 distinct CDR3 sequences, about 51% occurring once. Sequencing input: blood. Every receptor here comes from an older woman in good health.

A few counts support this clonotype. CDR3 region: CASSPPDWNEKLFF. DNA of the CDR3: TGCGCCAGCAGCCCTCCCGACTGGAATGAAAAACTGTTTTTT. This sequence joins TRBV4-1 and TRBJ1-4; the D is unclear. The CDR3 has 14 residues. Per the germline V gene, CDR1 is MGHRA and CDR2 is YSYEKL. Trimming took 4 bases from V and 5 from J, leaving 11 bases between them.

The V call is TRBV11-3, the J call TRBJ2-3; weak D call: TRBD2 (5 bases). V lost 4 bases to trimming and J lost 0 bases, with 8 bases between them. CDR3 length: 14 amino acids. CDR1 is SGHNT and CDR2 is YENEEA in the germline V gene. CDR3: CASSSRESTDTQYF. The CDR3 nucleotides are TGTGCCAGCAGCTCGAGGGAGAGCACAGATACGCAGTATTTT.

CDR3: CASVPWGTGSGNEQFF. CDR3 sequence (DNA): TGTGCCAGCGTCCCCTGGGGGACAGGGTCGGGCAATGAGCAGTTCTTC. The chain combines TRBV6-2 or TRBV6-3 with TRBJ2-1; 9 nucleotides align to TRBD1. Germline V gene lookup returns CDR1 MNHEY and CDR2 SVGEGT. Trimming cost V 8 bases and J 6 bases; bases outside gene matches: 14. CDR3 length: 16 amino acids.

The chain recombines TRBV20-1 with TRBJ1-4; D is undetermined. The CDR3 extends over 11 amino acids. The germline CDR1 and CDR2 sequences are DFQATT and SNEGSKA (reference sequence). The V end was cut by 5 bases, the J end by 7 bases, with 8 bases between. CDR3 sequence: CSASYIEKLFF. As DNA, the CDR3 is TGCAGTGCTTCATATATTGAAAAACTGTTTTTT.

The chain is built from TRBV24-1 and TRBJ1-2, with 7 bases lining up with TRBD1. The CDR3 spans 14 residues. CDR1 and CDR2 (germline): KGHDR, SFDVKD. V lost 1 base and J lost 7; bases outside the gene matches: 5. This CDR3 is CATSDFHRGVGYTF. The CDR3 DNA reads TGTGCCACCAGTGATTTTCACAGGGGAGTTGGCTACACCTTC.

The chain combines TRBV7-2 with TRBJ1-6, with unresolved D. Looked up from germline, CDR1 is SGHTA and CDR2 is FQGNSA. The CDR3 has 15 amino acids. V lost 1 base and J 6 bases, leaving 10 bases between the germline ends. In nucleotides, the CDR3 is TGTGCCAGCAGCTTAGGTGGATCCGGTAATTCACCCCTCCACTTT. Its protein product is CASSLGGSGNSPLHF. Full variable domain (outside the CDR3, taken from reference TRBV7-2 and TRBJ1-6): GAGVSQSPSNKVTEKGKDVELRCDPISGHTALYWYRQSLGQGLEFLIYFQGNSAPDKSGLPSDRFSAERTGGSVSTLTIQRTQQEDSAVYLCASSLGGSGNSPLHFGNGTRLTVT.

The table lists this clonotype with a few counts. V and J are TRBV7-8 and TRBJ2-7; D may correspond to TRBD1 or TRBD2 (5 bases each). With 3 bases removed from V and 2 bases from J, the gap between germline ends came to 11 bases. In germline, CDR1 is SGHVS, CDR2 FQNEAQ. The CDR3 runs to 14 residues. The CDR3: CASSFQGRPYEQYF. CDR3 sequence (DNA): TGTGCCAGCAGCTTCCAGGGACGTCCCTACGAGCAGTACTTC. Full variable domain (remainder filled in from reference TRBV7-8 and TRBJ2-7): GAGVSQSPRYKVAKRGQDVALRCDPISGHVSLFWYQQALGQGPEFLTYFQNEAQLDKSGLPSDRFFAERPEGSVSTLKIQRTQQEDSAVYLCASSFQGRPYEQYFGPGTRLTVT.

The chain recombines TRBV20-1 with TRBJ2-4, with 9 bases lining up with TRBD2. The closer fit of TRBJ2-7 to the DNA end suggests the J call may be wrong. The CDR3 contains 15 residues. Germline CDR1 reads DFQATT; CDR2 reads SNEGSKA (reference sequence). CDR3 coding DNA: TGCAGTGCTAGGGAGGGAGGGCTAGCGGGGACCGAGCAGTACTTC. Translated: CSAREGGLAGTEQYF.

The rearrangement links TRBV7-9 to TRBJ2-7, with 11 bases identical to TRBD1. The J call could be wrong; TRBJ2-5 is a better fit for the DNA end. The length of the CDR3 is 15 residues. Germline loops: CDR1 SEHNR, CDR2 FQNEAQ (reference sequence). DNA of the CDR3: TGTGCCAGCAGTCCTACCGGGACAGGGGGAAAGACCCAGTACTTC. Translation gives CASSPTGTGGKTQYF.

The chain combines TRBV27 with TRBJ2-7, with D maybe TRBD2 (6 bases). The end of the DNA fits TRBJ2-4 better, so the J call may be wrong. CDR1 is MNHEY, CDR2 SMNVEV, per germline (reference sequence). The CDR3 is 14 residues long. CDR3 nucleotide sequence: TGTGCCAGCAGTTTTGGAGGGCTGGGAAACATTCAGTACTTC. Its protein product is CASSFGGLGNIQYF.

The chain links TRBV5-5 to TRBJ2-7; tentatively, D is TRBD2 (5 bases). V shed 3 bases and J shed 4 bases, with 14 bases lying between them. The CDR3 is 14 amino acids. Germline V gene sequence: CDR1 SGHKS, CDR2 YYEKEE (reference sequence). The CDR3 DNA follows: TGTGCCAGCAGCTCGGACGGAACTAGTTACGAGCAGTACTTC. Its translation: CASSSDGTSYEQYF.

V usage is TRBV6-6 and J usage is TRBJ1-6; D gene ambiguous. The CDR3 is 14 residues long. Trimming took off 2 bases at V and 5 bases at J, with 7 bases between the two ends. CDR1 is MNHNY, CDR2 SVGAGI, per germline (reference sequence). The DNA for the CDR3 is TGTGCCAGCAGTTACCTAGGGCATAATTCACCCCTCCACTTT. Translating it yields CASSYLGHNSPLHF.

In this sample, this clonotype turned up many times. The chain uses TRBV2 and TRBJ2-3; possibly TRBD2 for D (7 bases). Trimming stripped 7 bases from V and 6 bases from J, with 14 bases between. The CDR3 loop spans 13 amino acids. The germline gives CDR1 SNHLY, CDR2 FYNNEI. CDR3: CASTPGGRDTQYF. CDR3 nucleotide sequence: TGTGCCAGCACCCCCGGGGGGCGGGATACGCAGTATTTT.

The gene calls are TRBV20-1 and TRBJ2-5, with 8 bases identical to TRBD1. With 4 bases clipped from V and 11 bases from J, the junction kept 15 bases outside the gene matches. The CDR3 extends over 14 amino acids. Germline V gives CDR1 DFQATT, CDR2 SNEGSKA (reference sequence). CDR3 in amino acids: CSAIAGGQWGEQYF. DNA for the CDR3: TGCAGTGCTATAGCAGGGGGCCAGTGGGGTGAGCAGTACTTC.

The chain has TRBV6-1 and TRBJ1-2; 7 bases fit TRBD1. The CDR3 extends over 13 amino acids. Trimming at V came to 5 bases and at J to 4 bases, leaving 4 bases not matched to a gene. Germline V lookup: CDR1 MNHNS, CDR2 SASEGT. CDR3 nucleotide sequence: TGTGCCAGCAGTCGGGACAGACCCTATGGCTACACCTTC. Encoded protein: CASSRDRPYGYTF.

The V and J genes are TRBV28 and TRBJ1-6; D is possibly TRBD1 (6 bases). The CDR3 consists of 12 residues. Trimming shortened V by 8 bases and J by 7 bases, and 9 bases separated the two germline ends. The germline V gene encodes CDR1 MDHEN and CDR2 SYDVKM. CDR3 in amino acids: CASADRNSPLHF. The CDR3 nucleotides read TGTGCCAGCGCTGACAGGAATTCACCCCTCCACTTT.

The rearrangement joins TRBV10-2 to TRBJ2-3, with D unclear. V was pared by 1 base and J by 9 bases, with 11 bases between. Germline CDR1 is WSHSY and CDR2 is SAAADI. The CDR3 length is 13 residues. The chain's CDR3 is CASSELGPRTQYF. In DNA, the CDR3 is TGCGCCAGCAGTGAGTTGGGTCCCCGCACGCAGTATTTT.

V gene TRBV30 combines with J gene TRBJ2-4; the D gene is possibly TRBD2 (5 bases). CDR3 length equals 11 residues. The germline CDR1 and CDR2 sequences are GTSNPN and SVGIG (reference sequence). The germline V and J ends were trimmed by 0 bases and 13 bases, with 10 bases remaining between them. This CDR3 is CAWSVGKRQYF. Here the CDR3 DNA reads TGTGCCTGGAGTGTCGGTAAGCGGCAGTACTTC. The full variable domain, completed using reference TRBV30 and TRBJ2-4, is SQTIHQWPATLVQPVGSPLSLECTVEGTSNPNLYWYRQAAGRGLQLLFYSVGIGQISSEVPQNLSASRPQDRQFILSSKKLLLSDSGFYLCAWSVGKRQYFGAGTRLSVL.

The rearrangement links TRBV5-1 to TRBJ2-3; D unresolved. V dropped 4 bases and J dropped 0 bases, with 18 bases sitting between them. In germline, CDR1 is SGHRS, CDR2 YFSETQ. The CDR3 consists of 17 residues. As DNA, the CDR3 is TGCGCCAGCAGCCACCGCCGGTTATCTGAGAGCACAGATACGCAGTATTTT. Its translation is CASSHRRLSESTDTQYF.

In DNA form, the CDR3 reads TGTGCCAGCAGCCCCCGTCCAGGGGGGAACTATGGCTACACCTTC. Its translation: CASSPRPGGNYGYTF. The chain has TRBV7-3 and TRBJ1-2; 7 positions agree with TRBD1. The CDR3 sequence is 15 residues long. Germline V gene lookup returns CDR1 SGHTA and CDR2 FQGTGA. Unmatched junction bases numbered 8, after V lost 5 bases and J lost 2 bases.

This rearrangement joins TRBV7-8 to TRBJ2-2; 13 nucleotides match TRBD2. This CDR3 contains 15 residues. J was trimmed by 6 bases and V by 4 bases; bases with no gene match: 2. In germline, CDR1 is SGHVS, CDR2 FQNEAQ. The CDR3: CASSSGLAGAGELFF. CDR3 in DNA: TGTGCCAGCAGCTCTGGACTAGCGGGAGCCGGGGAGCTGTTTTTT.

This clonotype turned up a few times. The gene calls are TRBV21-1 and TRBJ2-3; TRBD1 is taken as the D call from the table, unchecked against the DNA. TRBV21-1 is a pseudogene segment. This CDR3 is 16 amino acids long. The DNA of the CDR3 is TGTGCCAGCAGCACCGGGGCAGTAGCAAGTGCAGATACGCAGTATTTT. Translated: CASSTGAVASADTQYF.

This clonotype turned up a few times. This chain uses TRBV4-1 with TRBJ2-1; D uncertain. The CDR3 sequence is 12 residues long. CDR1 and CDR2 (germline): MGHRA, YSYEKL. Trimming left V 1 base short and J 9 bases short, with 7 bases between. This chain's CDR3 is CASSQARAEQFF. DNA of the CDR3: TGCGCCAGCAGCCAAGCCCGGGCTGAGCAGTTCTTC.

This clonotype was seen more than once but under ten times. V usage is TRBV9 and J usage is TRBJ2-7; 7 positions agree with TRBD1. CDR3 length: 18 amino acids. Losses at the gene ends were 4 bases for V and 1 base for J; bases not matched to a gene: 17. The V gene's germline CDR1 is SGDLS and CDR2 YYNGEE. CDR3 sequence reads: CASSPMLGTGAKSYEQYF. The CDR3 nucleotides read TGTGCCAGCAGCCCAATGCTCGGAACAGGGGCGAAATCCTACGAGCAGTACTTC.

Written as DNA, the CDR3 is TGTGCCACTACAAAGACGGGATACACTGAAGCTTTCTTT. Amino acid sequence: CATTKTGYTEAFF. The rearrangement links TRBV2 to TRBJ1-1; D uncertain. Between the trimmed V and J ends, which lost 10 bases and 3 bases, there was a span of 15 bases. The CDR3 covers 13 residues. The V gene's germline CDR1 is SNHLY and CDR2 FYNNEI.

The rearrangement joins TRBV20-1 to TRBJ2-3; 11 positions agree with TRBD2. Germline V gene lookup returns CDR1 DFQATT and CDR2 SNEGSKA (reference sequence). Trimming cost V 6 bases and J 2 bases; bases outside gene matches: 4. CDR3 length: 14 residues. In DNA form, the CDR3 reads TGCAGTGCCACGGGACTAGCGGTCACAGATACGCAGTATTTT. This codes for CSATGLAVTDTQYF.

This clonotype was observed at least ten times. The gene calls are TRBV20-1 and TRBJ2-1; 10 bases line up with TRBD2. From germline, CDR1 is DFQATT and CDR2 SNEGSKA (reference sequence). Trimming at V came to 6 bases and at J to 4 bases, leaving 6 bases not matched to a gene. This CDR3 is 14 amino acids long. CDR3 loop: CSAGPGLAYNEQFF. The CDR3 DNA is TGCAGTGCAGGACCGGGACTAGCGTACAATGAGCAGTTCTTC.

V is TRBV4-1 and J is TRBJ2-7, with D perhaps TRBD2 (6 bases). This CDR3 spans 13 amino acids. In germline, CDR1 is MGHRA, CDR2 YSYEKL. With 2 bases removed from V and 2 bases from J, the gap between germline ends came to 7 bases. CDR3 amino acids: CASSQPGAYEQYF. The CDR3 DNA is TGCGCCAGCAGCCAACCGGGGGCCTACGAGCAGTACTTC.

This rearrangement joins TRBV27 to TRBJ2-7, with TRBD1 matching over 7 bases. The J call may not be correct, given that the DNA end is closer to TRBJ2-5. CDR3 length equals 16 residues. Per the germline V gene, CDR1 is MNHEY and CDR2 is SMNVEV (reference sequence). This CDR3 reads CASSLGDRAVGGTQYF. The CDR3 DNA follows: TGTGCCAGCAGTTTAGGCGACAGGGCAGTTGGGGGGACCCAGTACTTC.

The chain couples TRBV28 to TRBJ1-2; D not certain. V was trimmed by 3 bases and J by 4 bases, leaving 12 bases between them. Germline assignment: CDR1 MDHEN and CDR2 SYDVKM. CDR3 size: 14 residues. CDR3 in amino acids: CASSLQYPPYGYTF. The CDR3 DNA follows: TGTGCCAGCAGTTTGCAGTATCCTCCCTATGGCTACACCTTC.

In this sample, this clonotype turned up once. The chain combines TRBV7-9 with TRBJ2-7; D gene unclear. The CDR3 consists of 16 residues. Trimming pared 1 base from V and 2 bases from J, leaving 15 bases between. Germline V lookup: CDR1 SEHNR, CDR2 FQNEAQ (reference sequence). In DNA, the CDR3 is TGTGCCAGCAGCTTAGTGGCGCTGGGATCCACCTACGAGCAGTACTTC. It specifies CASSLVALGSTYEQYF.

The CDR3 nucleotides read TGTGCCAGCAGCTTAGAGTCGTCGGTACAATCACCCCTCCACTTT. Its protein is CASSLESSVQSPLHF. The chain couples TRBV11-2 to TRBJ1-6; D not certain. Trimming took 0 bases from V and 10 from J, leaving 13 bases between them. CDR1 SGHAT and CDR2 FQNNGV come from the germline V gene. The CDR3 spans 15 residues.